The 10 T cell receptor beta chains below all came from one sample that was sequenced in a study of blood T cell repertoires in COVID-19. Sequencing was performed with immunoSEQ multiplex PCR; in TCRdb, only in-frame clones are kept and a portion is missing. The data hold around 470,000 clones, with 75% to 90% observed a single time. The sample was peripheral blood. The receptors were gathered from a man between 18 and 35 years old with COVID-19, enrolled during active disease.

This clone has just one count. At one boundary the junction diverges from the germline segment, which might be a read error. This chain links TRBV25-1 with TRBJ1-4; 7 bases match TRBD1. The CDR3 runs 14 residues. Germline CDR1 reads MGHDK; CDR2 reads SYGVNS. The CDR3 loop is CATSYRGTNEKLFF. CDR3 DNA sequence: TGTGCCACCAGTTACAGGGGAACTAATGAAAAACTGTTTTTT.

CDR3 residues: CASSLSGGHTGELFF. DNA for the CDR3: TGTGCCAGCAGCTTATCGGGAGGGCACACCGGGGAGCTGTTTTTT. The rearrangement links TRBV7-3 to TRBJ2-2; 8 nucleotides align to TRBD2. Germline V CDR1 and CDR2: SGHTA, FQGTGA. The length of the CDR3 is 15 residues. The J segment lost 3 bases and the V segment lost 2 bases, leaving 2 bases of the junction unmatched.

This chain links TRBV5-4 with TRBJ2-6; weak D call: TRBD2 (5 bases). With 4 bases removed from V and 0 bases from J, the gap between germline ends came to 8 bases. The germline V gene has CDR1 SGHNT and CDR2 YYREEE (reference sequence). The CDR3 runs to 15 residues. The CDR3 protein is CASSQDFSGANVLTF. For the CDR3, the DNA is TGTGCCAGCAGCCAGGACTTCTCTGGGGCCAACGTCCTGACTTTC.

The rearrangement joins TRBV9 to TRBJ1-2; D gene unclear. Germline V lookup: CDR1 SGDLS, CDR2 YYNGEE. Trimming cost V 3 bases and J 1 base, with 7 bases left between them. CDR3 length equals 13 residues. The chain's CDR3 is CASSAHGNYGYTF. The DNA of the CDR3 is TGTGCCAGCAGCGCCCACGGTAACTATGGCTACACCTTC.

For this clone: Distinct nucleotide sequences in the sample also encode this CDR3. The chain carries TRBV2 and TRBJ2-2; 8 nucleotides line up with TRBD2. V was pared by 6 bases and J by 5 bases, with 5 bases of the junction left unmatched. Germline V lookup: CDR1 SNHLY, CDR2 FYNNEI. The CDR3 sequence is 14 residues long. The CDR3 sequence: CASSVERGTGELFF. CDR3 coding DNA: TGTGCCAGCAGCGTGGAGCGGGGGACCGGGGAGCTGTTTTTT.

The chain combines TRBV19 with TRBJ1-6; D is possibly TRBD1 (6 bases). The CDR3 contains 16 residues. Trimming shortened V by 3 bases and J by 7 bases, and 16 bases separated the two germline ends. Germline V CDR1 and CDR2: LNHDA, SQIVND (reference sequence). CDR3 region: CASSILIGQMNSPLHF. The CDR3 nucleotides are TGTGCCAGTAGTATCTTGATCGGACAGATGAATTCACCCCTCCACTTT.

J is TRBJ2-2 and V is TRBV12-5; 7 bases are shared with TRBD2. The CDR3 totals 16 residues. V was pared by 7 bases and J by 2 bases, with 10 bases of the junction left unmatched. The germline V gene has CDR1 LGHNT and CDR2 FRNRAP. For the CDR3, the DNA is TGTGCTAGTGACAATGGGAGGGGCTACAACACCGGGGAGCTGTTTTTT. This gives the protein CASDNGRGYNTGELFF.

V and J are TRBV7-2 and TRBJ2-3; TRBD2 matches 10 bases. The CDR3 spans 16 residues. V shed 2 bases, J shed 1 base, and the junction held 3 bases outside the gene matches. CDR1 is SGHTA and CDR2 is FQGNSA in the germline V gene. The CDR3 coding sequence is TGTGCCAGCAGCTTAACCGGGACTAGCGGCACAGATACGCAGTATTTT. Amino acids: CASSLTGTSGTDTQYF.

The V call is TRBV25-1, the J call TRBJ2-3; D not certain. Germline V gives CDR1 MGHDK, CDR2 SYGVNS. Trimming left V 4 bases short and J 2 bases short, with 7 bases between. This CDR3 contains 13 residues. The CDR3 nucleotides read TGTGCCAGCAGTGGCAAGCTCACAGATACGCAGTATTTT. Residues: CASSGKLTDTQYF.

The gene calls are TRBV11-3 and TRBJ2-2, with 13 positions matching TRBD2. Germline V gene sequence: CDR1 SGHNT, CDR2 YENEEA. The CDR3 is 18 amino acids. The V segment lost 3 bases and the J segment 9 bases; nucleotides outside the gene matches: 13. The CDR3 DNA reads TGTGCCAGCAGCTTTAGGAGATCTGGGACTAGCGGGACCAGGGAGCTGTTTTTT. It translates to CASSFRRSGTSGTRELFF.